The 18 T cell receptor beta chains in this list originate from one sample, sequenced in a study of blood T cell repertoires in COVID-19. Sequenced by immunoSEQ multiplex PCR; TCRdb stores in-frame clones only, minus some. The sample records tens of thousands of clones, roughly 87% being singletons. Sequencing was carried out using peripheral blood. The receptors here all came from a man over 45 with active COVID-19.

The chain employs TRBV7-2 and TRBJ1-2; D unclear. V was clipped by 3 bases and J by 6 bases, with 11 bases between them. Germline CDR1 is SGHTA and CDR2 is FQGNSA. The CDR3 length is 13 residues. CDR3 bases: TGTGCCAGCAGCTTGGCGGCGGTCAATGGCTACACCTTC. This gives the protein CASSLAAVNGYTF.

The chain links TRBV7-2 to TRBJ2-1; weak D call: TRBD2 (5 bases). Trimming took 3 bases from V and 3 from J, leaving 9 bases between them. The CDR3 covers 14 residues. Germline CDR1 reads SGHTA; CDR2 reads FQGNSA. The CDR3 bases are TGTGCCAGCAGCTTCTCCGGGAACTACAATGAGCAGTTCTTC. This gives the protein CASSFSGNYNEQFF. Full variable domain (outside the CDR3, taken from reference TRBV7-2 and TRBJ2-1): GAGVSQSPSNKVTEKGKDVELRCDPISGHTALYWYRQSLGQGLEFLIYFQGNSAPDKSGLPSDRFSAERTGGSVSTLTIQRTQQEDSAVYLCASSFSGNYNEQFFGPGTRLTVL.

In its sample, this clone was seen once. The chain joins TRBV28 to TRBJ2-7, with 10 bases aligning to TRBD1. CDR1 MDHEN and CDR2 SYDVKM come from the germline V gene. CDR3 length: 16 amino acids. With 4 bases clipped from V and 7 bases from J, the junction kept 13 bases outside the gene matches. The CDR3 coding sequence is TGTGCCAGCAGTTCTCTCCTGGGACAGGGGCAGTATGAGCAGTACTTC. Protein sequence: CASSSLLGQGQYEQYF.

The chain couples TRBV5-4 to TRBJ2-1; 14 nucleotides align to TRBD2. Germline V gene data show CDR1 as SGHNT and CDR2 as YYREEE (reference sequence). This CDR3 is 16 amino acids long. V was pared by 4 bases and J by 0 bases, with 0 bases of the junction left unmatched. In nucleotides, the CDR3 is TGTGCCAGCAGCGGGACTAGCGGGAGCTCCTACAATGAGCAGTTCTTC. Amino acids: CASSGTSGSSYNEQFF.

This chain's CDR3 is CASSQRRGGGQGYEQYF. In nucleotides, the CDR3 is TGCGCCAGCAGCCAAAGGCGGGGAGGCGGGCAAGGCTACGAGCAGTACTTC. The chain has TRBV4-3 and TRBJ2-7; D is perhaps TRBD2 (6 bases). This CDR3 comprises 17 residues. With 2 bases removed from V and 3 bases from J, the gap between germline ends came to 20 bases. Germline CDR1 is LGHNA and CDR2 is YSLEER.

This clone was counted a single time. V gene TRBV28 combines with J gene TRBJ1-4, with 9 bases identical to TRBD1. CDR1 is MDHEN, CDR2 SYDVKM, per germline. CDR3 size: 14 residues. The V gene end was trimmed by 3 bases and the J gene end by 14 bases; junction bases not matched to a gene: 10. CDR3 nucleotide sequence: TGTGCCAGCAGTTTGATCGGGACAGGGCGGGATCTGTTTTTT. This gives the protein CASSLIGTGRDLFF.

The chain links TRBV9 to TRBJ2-1, with D possibly matching TRBD2 (7 bases). The CDR3 is 15 residues long. Germline CDR1 and CDR2: SGDLS and YYNGEE. Trimming stripped 4 bases from V and 7 bases from J, with 18 bases between. CDR3 bases: TGTGCCAGCAGCCGAGGGTGGGGGGGCTCGAATGAGCAGTTCTTC. The encoded protein is CASSRGWGGSNEQFF.

The chain joins TRBV25-1 to TRBJ2-1; the match to TRBD2 covers 8 bases. The germline V gene has CDR1 MGHDK and CDR2 SYGVNS. The CDR3 length is 14 residues. V gave up 6 bases and J gave up 0 bases; unmatched junction bases: 1. CDR3 sequence reads: CASRLAGSYNEQFF. CDR3 DNA sequence: TGTGCCAGCAGGCTAGCGGGCTCCTACAATGAGCAGTTCTTC.

The chain employs TRBV7-9 and TRBJ1-5; possibly TRBD1 for D (5 bases). Trimming pared 1 base from V and 4 bases from J, leaving 17 bases between. Germline lookup yields CDR1 SEHNR and CDR2 FQNEAQ (reference sequence). This CDR3 has 17 residues. The CDR3 nucleotides are TGTGCCAGCAGCTTAGGGCCTGCCGGGGGGTCAAATCAGCCCCAGCATTTT. Translating it yields CASSLGPAGGSNQPQHF. Full variable domain (missing parts from reference TRBV7-9 and TRBJ1-5): DTGVSQNPRHKITKRGQNVTFRCDPISEHNRLYWYRQTLGQGPEFLTYFQNEAQLEKSRLLSDRFSAERPKGSFSTLEIQRTEQGDSAMYLCASSLGPAGGSNQPQHFGDGTRLSIL.

The chain has TRBV6-5 and TRBJ2-1, with TRBD1 matching over 7 bases. The CDR3 has 12 amino acids. The V segment lost 6 bases and the J segment 11 bases; nucleotides outside the gene matches: 7. CDR1 MNHEY and CDR2 SVGAGI come from the germline V gene. The CDR3 region has the DNA TGTGCCAGCAGGTCGGGACAGACCCAGCAGTTCTTC. As protein: CASRSGQTQQFF.

This clone was seen just once. For the CDR3, the DNA is TGTGCCAGCAGCCCCCGACAGGGCCTCTATGGCTACACCTTC. This gives the protein CASSPRQGLYGYTF. The chain couples TRBV3-1 (or the pseudogene TRBV3-2) to TRBJ1-2; TRBD1 matches 7 bases. The CDR3 is 14 amino acids. V shed 4 bases and J 4 bases; nucleotides not matched to a gene: 6. The germline gives CDR1 LGHDT, CDR2 YNNKEL (reference sequence).

This clone occurred a few times. DNA for the CDR3: TGCGCCAGCAGCCAGAAACGGACAGGAGGAAACACCGGGGAGCTGTTTTTT. Its protein is CASSQKRTGGNTGELFF. The chain joins TRBV5-1 to TRBJ2-2; 7 nucleotides match TRBD1. The CDR3 length is 17 residues. J gave up 2 bases and V 4 bases, and 11 bases lay outside the gene matches. In germline, CDR1 is SGHRS, CDR2 YFSETQ.

The CDR3: CAWSVGPQVEAFF. CDR3 coding DNA: TGTGCCTGGAGTGTTGGTCCACAGGTTGAAGCTTTCTTT. The chain joins TRBV30 to TRBJ1-1; D is perhaps TRBD1 (5 bases). Germline lookup yields CDR1 GTSNPN and CDR2 SVGIG (reference sequence). This CDR3 is built from 13 residues. V was clipped by 0 bases and J by 7 bases, with 12 bases between them.

The rearrangement uses TRBV4-2 and TRBJ1-4; 9 positions agree with TRBD1. The trim removed 0 bases at V and 13 bases at J, leaving 12 bases unmatched. The CDR3 loop spans 16 amino acids. Per the germline V gene, CDR1 is LGHNA and CDR2 is YNFKEQ. CDR3 loop: CASSQDAGTGSGVLFF. The CDR3 DNA reads as TGTGCCAGCAGCCAAGACGCCGGGACAGGGTCGGGTGTACTGTTTTTT.

J is TRBJ1-4 and V is TRBV11-1; D gene unclear. Trimming left V 4 bases short and J 7 bases short, with 7 bases between. The germline V gene has CDR1 SGHAT and CDR2 FQDESV (reference sequence). The CDR3 spans 12 residues. The CDR3 nucleotides are TGTGCCAGCAGCTCGGAGCGTGAAAAACTGTTTTTT. Amino acids: CASSSEREKLFF.

The V gene is TRBV7-2, the J gene TRBJ2-2; 7 nucleotides line up with TRBD1. CDR1 and CDR2 from the germline V gene are SGHTA and FQGNSA. CDR3 length: 16 residues. Germline trimming cut 0 bases from V and 4 bases from J; bases unmatched to any gene: 5. CDR3 sequence (DNA): TGTGCCAGCAGCTTAGCGGGGACAGCTACCACCGGGGAGCTGTTTTTT. Amino acids: CASSLAGTATTGELFF.

J is TRBJ1-5 and V is TRBV19, with D maybe TRBD1 (6 bases). The CDR3 is made up of 17 amino acids. V lost 4 bases and J lost 3, with 19 bases in between. Per the germline V gene, CDR1 is LNHDA and CDR2 is SQIVND (reference sequence). The CDR3 nucleotides are TGTGCCAGTAGTACAGGCAAAGACAGGAACCTCAATCAGCCCCAGCATTTT. Encoded protein: CASSTGKDRNLNQPQHF. The whole variable domain, filled in from reference TRBV19 and TRBJ1-5, reads DGGITQSPKYLFRKEGQNVTLSCEQNLNHDAMYWYRQDPGQGLRLIYYSQIVNDFQKGDIAEGYSVSREKKESFPLTVTSAQKNPTAFYLCASSTGKDRNLNQPQHFGDGTRLSIL.

V and J are TRBV9 and TRBJ1-4, with D possibly being TRBD1 (5 bases). V was cut by 0 bases and J by 12 bases, with 9 bases left in between. This CDR3 has 12 residues. From germline, CDR1 is SGDLS and CDR2 YYNGEE. The CDR3 nucleotides are TGTGCCAGCAGCGTAGCTGACAGTGAACTGTTTTTT. This codes for CASSVADSELFF. Complete variable domain (other parts from reference TRBV9 and TRBJ1-4): DSGVTQTPKHLITATGQRVTLRCSPRSGDLSVYWYQQSLDQGLQFLIQYYNGEERAKGNILERFSAQQFPDLHSELNLSSLELGDSALYFCASSVADSELFFGSGTQLSVL.